Below, 27 T cell receptor beta chains from the same sample are listed, as sequenced in a study of beta chain features in type 1 diabetes. The authors reverse transcribed all of the isolated RNA, so sequencing captured expressed TCRB transcripts. The data were produced by immunoSEQ multiplex PCR, yet TCRdb's version contains in-frame clones alone and is incomplete. The data show 200,000 to 300,000 clones, 27% seen once. Source material: central memory CD4+ T cells from blood. These receptor sequences come from a man younger than 40 in good health.

The chain is built from TRBV15 and TRBJ2-2; possible D gene TRBD2, 5 bases. The ends were cut back, 1 base at V and 4 bases at J, with 16 bases in the middle. Germline lookup yields CDR1 LNHNV and CDR2 YYDKDF (reference sequence). The CDR3 runs to 17 residues. CDR3 DNA: TGTGCCACCAGCAGAGCCCCGGAACCAGCGGCCACCGGGGAGCTGTTTTTT. This encodes CATSRAPEPAATGELFF. Combining the CDR3 with reference TRBV15 and TRBJ2-2 gives the whole variable domain DAMVIQNPRYQVTQFGKPVTLSCSQTLNHNVMYWYQQKSSQAPKLLFHYYDKDFNNEADTPDNFQSRRPNTSFCFLDIRSPGLGDTAMYLCATSRAPEPAATGELFFGEGSRLTVL.

At least ten counts were recorded for this clone. This chain connects TRBV15 to TRBJ2-4, with TRBD2 identical over 10 bases. Germline V lookup: CDR1 LNHNV, CDR2 YYDKDF (reference sequence). The CDR3 is made up of 15 amino acids. V lost 5 bases to trimming and J lost 8 bases; unmatched junction nucleotides: 9. The CDR3 DNA reads TGTGCCACCAGCGTCCAAGCGGGGGGGCCGGACATTCAGTACTTC. Encoded protein: CATSVQAGGPDIQYF.

The sample holds one count of this clone. The chain links TRBV6-1 to TRBJ2-1; 9 bases fit TRBD2. Germline trimming cut 2 bases from V and 1 base from J; bases unmatched to any gene: 0. This CDR3 is 15 amino acids long. CDR1 MNHNS and CDR2 SASEGT come from the germline V gene. The CDR3 sequence: CASSETSGSYNEQFF. CDR3 nucleotide sequence: TGTGCCAGCAGTGAAACTAGCGGGTCCTACAATGAGCAGTTCTTC.

The chain carries TRBV25-1 and TRBJ2-7; no definite D call. The CDR3 is made up of 16 amino acids. Looked up from germline, CDR1 is MGHDK and CDR2 is SYGVNS. Deletions cut 3 bases from V and 6 bases from J, with 21 bases between. In DNA, the CDR3 is TGTGCCAGCAGTGATTTCGCCGCTACGGTGCACGGCGAGCAGTACTTC. This gives the protein CASSDFAATVHGEQYF.

This clone was picked up a small number of times. The same CDR3 also results from other DNA sequences found in this sample. The CDR3 nucleotides read TGTGCCAGCAGCCAAGGAGGTCGGGATACGCAGTATTTT. It encodes CASSQGGRDTQYF. This chain joins TRBV14 and TRBJ2-3; no clear D. The CDR3 spans 13 residues. Deletions cut 1 base from V and 6 bases from J, with 8 bases between. Germline V lookup: CDR1 SGHDN, CDR2 FVKESK.

This clone has more than one count but fewer than ten. This chain connects TRBV2 to TRBJ2-7, with 7 nucleotides matching TRBD1. V trimming: 7 bases; J trimming: 7 bases; junction bases outside the gene matches: 13. The CDR3 length is 14 residues. Germline V gene data show CDR1 as SNHLY and CDR2 as FYNNEI. The chain's CDR3 is CASTRDRQTREQYF. CDR3 nucleotide sequence: TGTGCCAGCACCCGGGACAGACAAACACGGGAGCAGTACTTC.

This clone was detected a few times. The V and J genes are TRBV5-1 and TRBJ2-1, with TRBD1 matching 8 bases. Germline V CDR1 and CDR2: SGHRS, YFSETQ. V was clipped by 4 bases and J by 0 bases; unmatched bases: 3. This CDR3 region has 15 residues. The DNA for the CDR3 is TGCGCCAGCAGCAAGGGACAGGCCTCCTACAATGAGCAGTTCTTC. The encoded protein is CASSKGQASYNEQFF. The entire variable domain, with the rest obtained from reference TRBV5-1 and TRBJ2-1, is as follows: KAGVTQTPRYLIKTRGQQVTLSCSPISGHRSVSWYQQTPGQGLQFLFEYFSETQRNKGNFPGRFSGRQFSNSRSEMNVSTLELGDSALYLCASSKGQASYNEQFFGPGTRLTVL.

The chain couples TRBV19 to TRBJ1-5, with D unresolved. V was pared by 6 bases and J by 4 bases, with 7 bases between. The CDR3 length is 12 residues. CDR1 LNHDA and CDR2 SQIVND come from the germline V gene (reference sequence). The chain's CDR3 is CASSQINQPQHF. The CDR3 DNA sequence: TGTGCCAGTAGCCAAATTAATCAGCCCCAGCATTTT.

This clone was seen just once. This sequence joins TRBV14 and TRBJ2-1; 7 bases are shared with TRBD1. This CDR3 region has 16 residues. V lost 4 bases, J lost 0 bases, and 6 bases stayed unmatched. CDR1 is SGHDN and CDR2 is FVKESK in the germline V gene. The CDR3, as DNA: TGTGCCAGCAGCCTCGGGACAGCACCCTCCTACAATGAGCAGTTCTTC. This codes for CASSLGTAPSYNEQFF.

This clone was recorded a few times. In DNA, the CDR3 is TGTGCCAGCAGCGATTGGGGGACAATACAAGAGACCCAGTACTTC. The encoded protein is CASSDWGTIQETQYF. The chain joins TRBV9 to TRBJ2-5; tentatively, D is TRBD1 (6 bases). Trimming removed 3 bases at V and 2 bases at J, with 14 bases between. CDR3 length: 15 residues. In germline, CDR1 is SGDLS, CDR2 YYNGEE.

This clone was counted between two and nine times. The gene calls are TRBV30 and TRBJ2-7, with 11 bases aligning to TRBD1. The CDR3 has 16 residues. Trimming at V came to 1 base and at J to 2 bases, leaving 7 bases not matched to a gene. Per germline, CDR1 GTSNPN and CDR2 SVGIG (reference sequence). The CDR3 bases are TGTGCCTGGAGTGACGCTACGGGACAGGGGGCCTACGAGCAGTACTTC. This gives the protein CAWSDATGQGAYEQYF.

This clone was counted between two and nine times. The V and J genes are TRBV29-1 and TRBJ2-5; D perhaps matches TRBD2 (5 bases). CDR3 length: 12 amino acids. Germline V gene sequence: CDR1 SQVTM, CDR2 ANQGSEA. Trimming pared 7 bases from V and 1 base from J, leaving 10 bases between. CDR3 sequence reads: CSAGGGQETQYF. The CDR3 DNA reads TGCAGCGCTGGAGGCGGCCAAGAGACCCAGTACTTC.

Concerning this clone itself: The same CDR3 is also encoded by other DNA sequences in this sample. V and J are TRBV5-1 and TRBJ2-3; D gene unclear. Trimming pared 0 bases from V and 6 bases from J, leaving 5 bases between. The CDR3 runs 12 residues. Germline-derived CDR1 and CDR2 are SGHRS and YFSETQ. The CDR3 nucleotides are TGCGCCAGCAGCTTGGCCGGGGATACGCAGTATTTT. Translated, it gives CASSLAGDTQYF.

This clone was seen just once. Other nucleotide sequences in the sample specify the same CDR3. The chain recombines TRBV7-9 with TRBJ1-5; D is unclear. The CDR3 totals 14 residues. CDR1 and CDR2 from the germline V gene are SEHNR and FQNEAQ (reference sequence). V was trimmed by 0 bases and J by 6 bases, leaving 9 bases between them. The DNA of the CDR3 is TGTGCCAGCAGCTTAGCAGGCCGGGGTCAGCCCCAGCATTTT. Translated, it gives CASSLAGRGQPQHF.

The V call is TRBV28, the J call TRBJ1-1; D is undetermined. V was shortened by 4 bases and J by 7 bases, with 10 bases between the two germline ends. Germline V gene sequence: CDR1 MDHEN, CDR2 SYDVKM. The CDR3 has 12 residues. The CDR3 nucleotides are TGTGCCAGCAGTTGGATGATTGGTGAAGCTTTCTTT. Translated, it gives CASSWMIGEAFF.

This chain connects TRBV28 to TRBJ2-2; 7 bases agree with TRBD1. Losses at the gene ends were 8 bases for V and 6 bases for J; bases not matched to a gene: 6. The CDR3 runs to 13 residues. Germline lookup yields CDR1 MDHEN and CDR2 SYDVKM. The CDR3 DNA follows: TGTGCCAGCTTAGGGGGCTCGGCCGGGGAGCTGTTTTTT. Translation: CASLGGSAGELFF.

The V and J genes are TRBV9 and TRBJ2-1; 7 nucleotides line up with TRBD2. CDR3 length: 15 residues. After removal of 2 bases from V and 2 bases from J, the junction contained 4 bases not matched to a gene. Germline V gene lookup returns CDR1 SGDLS and CDR2 YYNGEE. The CDR3 coding sequence is TGTGCCAGCAGCGTTAGTCTAGCGGCCTACAATGAGCAGTTCTTC. Its translation is CASSVSLAAYNEQFF. Supplemented by reference TRBV9 and TRBJ2-1, the full variable domain reads DSGVTQTPKHLITATGQRVTLRCSPRSGDLSVYWYQQSLDQGLQFLIQYYNGEERAKGNILERFSAQQFPDLHSELNLSSLELGDSALYFCASSVSLAAYNEQFFGPGTRLTVL.

In this sample, this clone turned up many times. This chain links TRBV6-5 with TRBJ2-3; D unresolved. Trimming took 6 bases from V and 5 from J, leaving 12 bases between them. Germline lookup yields CDR1 MNHEY and CDR2 SVGAGI. The CDR3 has 13 amino acids. The CDR3 protein is CASRMDPRDTQYF. CDR3 bases: TGTGCCAGCAGAATGGACCCACGAGATACGCAGTATTTT.

Written as DNA, the CDR3 is TGCGCCAGCAGCCCGGACGGGAACACTGAAGCTTTCTTT. Encoded protein: CASSPDGNTEAFF. The V call is TRBV5-1, the J call TRBJ1-1; no clear D gene. The CDR3 extends over 13 amino acids. Germline V gene lookup returns CDR1 SGHRS and CDR2 YFSETQ. V lost 4 bases and J 1 base, leaving 8 bases between the germline ends.

This clone was counted between two and nine times. The chain combines TRBV7-2 with TRBJ2-6; no clear D gene. The CDR3 is 19 residues long. Trimming removed 2 bases at V and 0 bases at J, with 17 bases between. The germline CDR1 and CDR2 sequences are SGHTA and FQGNSA. DNA of the CDR3: TGTGCCAGCAGCTTATTTGTAGGTTCCCTCATCTCTGGGGCCAACGTCCTGACTTTC. Encoded protein: CASSLFVGSLISGANVLTF.

The V call is TRBV18, the J call TRBJ1-6, with no clear D. The CDR3 has 14 residues. The germline V gene encodes CDR1 KGHSH and CDR2 LQKENI. The ends were cut back, 6 bases at V and 10 bases at J, with 16 bases in the middle. The CDR3 region is CASSTNKAGSPLHF. DNA of the CDR3: TGTGCCAGCTCTACCAATAAGGCCGGGTCACCCCTCCACTTT.

This clone was counted a few times. At one end the junction does not follow the germline gene, possibly because of a read error. This sequence joins TRBV6-1 and TRBJ2-1; a possible D gene is TRBD1 (6 bases). Germline V gene data show CDR1 as MNHNS and CDR2 as SASEGT. This CDR3 has 19 residues. The chain's CDR3 is CASSEGGRNSLRGYNEQFF. In DNA, the CDR3 is TGTGCCAGCAGCGAAGGGGGACGGAACAGCCTAAGGGGATACAATGAGCAGTTCTTC.

The chain joins TRBV25-1 to TRBJ2-1; the D is unclear. The CDR3 sequence is 11 residues long. Germline CDR1 is MGHDK and CDR2 is SYGVNS. V lost 5 bases and J 4 bases, leaving 3 bases between the germline ends. CDR3 in DNA: TGTGCCAGCAGTAGTTACAATGAGCAGTTCTTC. Residues: CASSSYNEQFF.

This clone has a handful of counts. V and J are TRBV11-2 and TRBJ2-7; D is ambiguous. Germline CDR1 SGHAT, CDR2 FQNNGV. There are 10 residues in the CDR3. The V gene lost 4 bases and the J gene lost 2 bases, with 0 bases spanning the gap. The DNA for the CDR3 is TGTGCCAGCAGCTCCTACGAGCAGTACTTC. Its translation: CASSSYEQYF.

This clone was observed a handful of times. The chain carries TRBV29-1 and TRBJ2-1, with D possibly matching TRBD1 (5 bases). V was cut by 6 bases and J by 2 bases, with 8 bases left in between. The germline V gene has CDR1 SQVTM and CDR2 ANQGSEA. The CDR3 spans 12 residues. CDR3 DNA: TGCAGCGTCACAGGTCCCTACAATGAGCAGTTCTTC. This gives the protein CSVTGPYNEQFF.

This clone was detected once. The rearrangement links TRBV2 to TRBJ1-1, with a tentative D call TRBD1 (5 bases). The germline V and J ends were trimmed by 7 bases and 2 bases, with 14 bases remaining between them. The germline CDR1 and CDR2 sequences are SNHLY and FYNNEI. This CDR3 is built from 14 residues. CDR3 nucleotides: TGTGCCAGCACCTACCAGGGCGACAACACTGAAGCTTTCTTT. This encodes CASTYQGDNTEAFF.

The chain recombines TRBV19 with TRBJ2-1; a weak D match, TRBD1 (6 bases). The CDR3 totals 14 residues. V lost 4 bases to trimming and J lost 9 bases, with 16 bases between them. Germline V gene data show CDR1 as LNHDA and CDR2 as SQIVND (reference sequence). The DNA for the CDR3 is TGTGCCAGTAGTAGGACGACAGGCACGGGTGAGCAGTTCTTC. Its protein product is CASSRTTGTGEQFF.